The 29 T cell receptor beta chains listed next were all sequenced from one sample in a study of Graves' ophthalmopathy and Graves' hyperthyroidism (dated 2018 in TCRdb). Reads for this sample came from an Illumina HiSeq 2000. For repertoire sequencing, the TCR beta CDR3 regions were amplified from RNA transcripts. The first round was an RT-PCR using HTBI primers with the Qiagen OneStep RT-PCR kit, and this first round was followed by a second-round multiplex PCR, then size selection and purification. TCRdb reanalyzed the raw reads on its own, using fastp at Q25 for trimming and MiXCR for clone calling, and kept in-frame beta chains. Entries that share a CDR3 protein sequence are merged under the most common genes and DNA. For this sample there are hundreds of thousands of distinct CDR3 sequences; about a fifth appear just once. The ten largest clones add up to approximately 7.7% of the sample. The sequenced sample consisted of peripheral blood. These receptors all stem from a woman aged 18-35 years with stable Graves' hyperthyroidism. Some clones in this sample may be carry-over from other donors' samples. Donor details come from another sample of the same person, matched by shared clones.

Ten or more counts support this clonotype. This sequence joins TRBV4-1 and TRBJ1-2; the D gene is possibly TRBD1 (6 bases). V lost 3 bases and J 3 bases, leaving 8 bases between the germline ends. The CDR3 totals 13 residues. Germline-derived CDR1 and CDR2 are MGHRA and YSYEKL. Here the CDR3 DNA reads TGCGCCAGCAGCCATCGGACAGACTATGGCTACACCTTC. Protein sequence: CASSHRTDYGYTF.

This clonotype was seen ten or more times. V is TRBV4-2 and J is TRBJ1-5; the D gene is possibly TRBD1 (6 bases). CDR3 length equals 15 residues. Trimming cost V 0 bases and J 3 bases, with 9 bases left between them. Germline CDR1 and CDR2: LGHNA and YNFKEQ. In DNA, the CDR3 is TGTGCCAGCAGCCAAGAACAGGGAGTCAATCAGCCCCAGCATTTT. This translates into CASSQEQGVNQPQHF.

This clonotype has more than one count but fewer than ten. This may be a read error, as it is one base from a much larger clone. The CDR3 does not close with the conserved phenylalanine or tryptophan, likely indicating a read error. V is TRBV30 and J is TRBJ1-5; 8 bases match TRBD1. The CDR3 sequence is 14 residues long. Germline CDR1 is GTSNPN and CDR2 is SVGIG (reference sequence). J gave up 7 bases and V 0 bases, and 5 bases lay outside the gene matches. CDR3: CAWSVDQGAQPQHV. The DNA of the CDR3 is TGTGCCTGGAGTGTAGACCAGGGGGCCCAGCCCCAGCATGTT.

Remarks on this clonotype: Being one base from a much bigger clone, this may be a read error. The chain has TRBV28 and TRBJ2-5, with TRBD1 matching 7 bases. This CDR3 is 18 amino acids long. Germline CDR1 is MDHEN and CDR2 is SYDVKM. CDR3 in DNA: TGTGCCGGCAGCAAACCCCTTCAACGGACAGGACAACAAGAGACCCAGTACTTC. Protein sequence: CAGSKPLQRTGQQETQYF.

At least ten counts were recorded for this clonotype. V and J are TRBV7-2 and TRBJ1-1; no clear D gene. Germline CDR1 is SGHTA and CDR2 is FQGNSA. Between the trimmed V and J ends, which lost 8 bases and 0 bases, there was a span of 7 bases. This CDR3 has 12 amino acids. Here the CDR3 DNA reads TGTGCCAGCGTTGAGATGAACACTGAAGCTTTCTTT. Translating it yields CASVEMNTEAFF.

This clonotype has a count of ten or more. CDR3 nucleotides: TGCAGTGCCCCCGGGGCCCTTAGGACCCAGTACTTC. It encodes CSAPGALRTQYF. This sequence joins TRBV20-1 and TRBJ2-5; D could derive from TRBD1 or TRBD2 (5 bases each). The germline V gene encodes CDR1 DFQATT and CDR2 SNEGSKA (reference sequence). The CDR3 is 12 amino acids. V gave up 6 bases and J gave up 7 bases, with 15 bases separating them.

This clonotype occurred many times. The rearrangement joins TRBV5-1 to TRBJ2-7; D may be TRBD2 (5 bases). The length of the CDR3 is 13 residues. Trimming took 0 bases from V and 4 from J, leaving 8 bases between them. Germline-derived CDR1 and CDR2 are SGHRS and YFSETQ. CDR3 residues: CASSLESGYEQYF. The CDR3 DNA reads as TGCGCCAGCAGCTTGGAGTCGGGGTACGAGCAGTACTTC.

This clonotype has ten or more counts. V usage is TRBV28 and J usage is TRBJ1-5; D unresolved. Trimming shortened V by 5 bases and J by 0 bases, and 5 bases separated the two germline ends. The CDR3 spans 13 residues. The germline gives CDR1 MDHEN, CDR2 SYDVKM. The CDR3 nucleotides read TGTGCCAGCAGTCCCCCTAGCAATCAGCCCCAGCATTTT. It is translated as CASSPPSNQPQHF.

This CDR3 reads CASSQDLATPICYTF. CDR3 bases: TGTGCCAGCAGCCAAGATCTGGCGACGCCAATTTGCTACACCTTC. The chain couples TRBV4-2 to TRBJ1-2; D remains unclear. V was cut by 0 bases and J by 9 bases, with 17 bases left in between. This CDR3 contains 15 residues. CDR1 is LGHNA, CDR2 YNFKEQ, per germline.

This clonotype showed up many times. The chain uses TRBV5-1 and TRBJ1-1; TRBD1 might be the D (5 bases). In germline, CDR1 is SGHRS, CDR2 YFSETQ. V was shortened by 4 bases and J by 1 base, with 11 bases between the two germline ends. This CDR3 spans 14 amino acids. The CDR3 nucleotides are TGCGCCAGCAGCGCGAGGACAACGAACACTGAAGCTTTCTTT. This encodes CASSARTTNTEAFF.

This clonotype was counted only a few times. V is TRBV7-3 and J is TRBJ1-1; D not resolved. Germline CDR1 and CDR2: SGHTA and FQGTGA. The length of the CDR3 is 14 residues. V lost 1 base and J lost 3, with 9 bases in between. The CDR3 coding sequence is TGTGCCAGCAGCTTAAAGGCTTGGGACACTGAAGCTTTCTTT. Its translation: CASSLKAWDTEAFF. Supplemented by reference TRBV7-3 and TRBJ1-1, the full variable domain reads GAGVSQTPSNKVTEKGKYVELRCDPISGHTALYWYRQSLGQGPEFLIYFQGTGAADDSGLPNDRFFAVRPEGSVSTLKIQRTERGDSAVYLCASSLKAWDTEAFFGQGTRLTVV.

This chain links TRBV4-2 with TRBJ1-2, with 7 bases lining up with TRBD1. V dropped 2 bases and J dropped 7; count of bases not matched to a gene: 4. The CDR3 totals 13 residues. Germline values: CDR1 LGHNA, CDR2 YNFKEQ. The CDR3 loop reads CASSQTGEFGYTF. In DNA form, the CDR3 reads TGTGCCAGCAGCCAAACAGGGGAATTTGGCTACACCTTC.

The count of this clonotype is one. The junction departs from the called germline gene at one end, perhaps through a read error. The chain has TRBV12-3 or TRBV12-4 and TRBJ1-5; D perhaps matches TRBD1 (5 bases). CDR3 length: 14 amino acids. The CDR3 sequence: CASRRGANNQPRHF. The CDR3 region has the DNA TGTGCCAGCAGGCGGGGCGCTAACAATCAGCCCCGGCATTTT.

V is TRBV12-3 or TRBV12-4 and J is TRBJ2-7; D not certain. CDR3 length: 13 amino acids. Trimming cost V 6 bases and J 0 bases, with 9 bases left between them. CDR3 loop: CASRSVSSYEQYF. The DNA of the CDR3 is TGTGCCAGCAGGTCCGTCTCCTCCTACGAGCAGTACTTC.

This clonotype showed up many times. The chain uses TRBV7-2 and TRBJ1-6; 7 nucleotides match TRBD1. With 6 bases clipped from V and 12 bases from J, the junction kept 5 bases outside the gene matches. The germline gives CDR1 SGHTA, CDR2 FQGNSA. The CDR3 consists of 12 residues. The CDR3 DNA is TGTGCCAGCAGGGGGACAGTCGAACCCCTCCACTTT. Translated, it gives CASRGTVEPLHF.

This clonotype has a handful of counts. This chain joins TRBV11-2 and TRBJ1-2; 7 nucleotides align to TRBD1. After removal of 3 bases from V and 3 bases from J, the junction contained 4 bases not matched to a gene. This CDR3 spans 14 amino acids. Germline V gene sequence: CDR1 SGHAT, CDR2 FQNNGV. This CDR3 reads CASSFSGTDYGYTF. CDR3 coding DNA: TGTGCCAGCAGCTTCTCCGGGACAGACTATGGCTACACCTTC.

Only one count was recorded for this clonotype. The chain has TRBV18 and TRBJ1-1; weak D call: TRBD1 (6 bases). Germline V gene lookup returns CDR1 KGHSH and CDR2 LQKENI. V was clipped by 3 bases and J by 1 base, with 12 bases between them. This CDR3 has 15 amino acids. The CDR3 sequence is CASSPRGTPNTEAFF. The CDR3 nucleotides are TGTGCCAGCTCACCGCGAGGGACACCGAACACTGAAGCTTTCTTT.

This clonotype occurred a few times. This chain uses TRBV6-2 or TRBV6-3 with TRBJ1-6; D possibly corresponds to TRBD1 (5 bases). This CDR3 is 14 amino acids long. The germline gives CDR1 MNHEY, CDR2 SVGEGT. V was shortened by 0 bases and J by 7 bases, with 7 bases between the two germline ends. The DNA of the CDR3 is TGTGCCAGCAGTTACTCGAGGGACAATTCACCCCTCCACTTT. This sequence encodes CASSYSRDNSPLHF.

The chain couples TRBV12-3 or TRBV12-4 to TRBJ2-7; D possibly uses TRBD1 or TRBD2 (5 bases each). The CDR3 runs 13 residues. The V and J ends lost 5 bases and 4 bases respectively, with 12 bases between them. The CDR3 here is CASSARGGYEQYF. CDR3 DNA sequence: TGTGCCAGCAGTGCGAGGGGTGGATACGAGCAGTACTTC.

This clonotype occurred many times. The chain joins TRBV4-1 to TRBJ1-2, with D possibly TRBD1 on 6 matching bases. From germline, CDR1 is MGHRA and CDR2 YSYEKL. The V end lost 4 bases, the J end lost 4 bases, and 13 bases lay between the germline ends. The CDR3 covers 14 residues. The CDR3 reads CASSPGGQGYGYTF. The CDR3, as DNA: TGCGCCAGCAGCCCCGGGGGCCAGGGCTATGGCTACACCTTC.

In its sample, this clonotype was seen many times. The V call is TRBV4-1, the J call TRBJ1-2, with D uncertain. The CDR3 has 13 residues. V lost 0 bases and J lost 5, with 7 bases in between. The V gene's germline CDR1 is MGHRA and CDR2 YSYEKL. The CDR3 here is CASSQEHTYGYTF. The DNA for the CDR3 is TGCGCCAGCAGCCAAGAACACACTTATGGCTACACCTTC.

V gene TRBV6-2 or TRBV6-3 combines with J gene TRBJ1-2; D ambiguous. The V end lost 6 bases, the J end lost 3 bases, and 17 bases lay between the germline ends. Germline-derived CDR1 and CDR2 are MNHEY and SVGEGT. This CDR3 has 15 amino acids. The CDR3 region is CASRAPGRLDYGYTF. As DNA, the CDR3 is TGTGCCAGCAGAGCCCCGGGCCGGCTTGACTATGGCTACACCTTC.

This clonotype was counted ten times or more. The rearrangement joins TRBV12-3 or TRBV12-4 to TRBJ1-1; no clear D gene. Trimming took 6 bases from V and 0 from J, leaving 8 bases between them. This CDR3 region has 13 residues. The CDR3 nucleotides read TGTGCCAGCAGCTTTCAGCTGAACACTGAAGCTTTCTTT. This translates into CASSFQLNTEAFF.

This chain connects TRBV28 to TRBJ1-2, with TRBD1 matching over 9 bases. This CDR3 has 17 amino acids. The germline V gene has CDR1 MDHEN and CDR2 SYDVKM. V trimming: 5 bases; J trimming: 6 bases; junction bases outside the gene matches: 16. This CDR3 reads CASSPLARDRDRNGYTF. CDR3 coding DNA: TGTGCCAGCAGTCCCCTAGCTCGGGACAGGGATAGGAATGGCTACACCTTC.

This clonotype has a count of ten or more. The chain combines TRBV19 with TRBJ2-2; either TRBD1 or TRBD2 may fit D (5 bases each). The V gene lost 9 bases and the J gene lost 4 bases, with 18 bases spanning the gap. Germline lookup yields CDR1 LNHDA and CDR2 SQIVND (reference sequence). The CDR3 covers 15 residues. The CDR3, as DNA: TGTGCCAGCCAAAGGACAACGAGGGGCACCGGGGAGCTGTTTTTT. Protein product: CASQRTTRGTGELFF.

The rearrangement uses TRBV6-5 and TRBJ1-1; D not resolved. Trimming pared 4 bases from V and 4 bases from J, leaving 13 bases between. This CDR3 spans 14 amino acids. From germline, CDR1 is MNHEY and CDR2 SVGAGI. CDR3 sequence (DNA): TGTGCCAGCAGTTTCGACACGGCCGCCACTGAAGCTTTCTTT. This sequence encodes CASSFDTAATEAFF.

There are many counts of this clonotype. The junction departs from the called germline gene at one end, perhaps through a read error. J is TRBJ1-1 and V is TRBV7-9; D uncertain. The CDR3 runs to 12 residues. Per germline, CDR1 SEHNR and CDR2 FQNEAQ (reference sequence). CDR3 amino acids: CVSSLGNTEAFF. CDR3 in DNA: TGTGTCAGCAGCTTAGGGAACACTGAAGCTTTCTTT.

This clonotype was counted ten times or more. The chain employs TRBV7-9 and TRBJ2-7; 8 nucleotides line up with TRBD1. The junction had 11 bases not matched to a gene; V was cut back by 1 base and J by 3 bases. Germline V gene data show CDR1 as SEHNR and CDR2 as FQNEAQ (reference sequence). The CDR3 sequence is 17 residues long. DNA for the CDR3: TGTGCCAGCAGCTTAGGGGGCGGGACAGGCGTTGTCTACGAGCAGTACTTC. Translated, it gives CASSLGGGTGVVYEQYF.

This clonotype appeared many times. The V call is TRBV20-1, the J call TRBJ1-1; 11 bases are a match to TRBD1. The V segment lost 6 bases and the J segment 1 base; nucleotides outside the gene matches: 1. The CDR3 contains 13 residues. The germline CDR1 and CDR2 sequences are DFQATT and SNEGSKA (reference sequence). This CDR3 is CSAGQGGNTEAFF. Written as DNA, the CDR3 is TGCAGTGCGGGACAGGGGGGGAACACTGAAGCTTTCTTT.